The TCR beta chain under discussion was sequenced for a study of shared clonotypes between healthy human individuals. The data were produced by immunoSEQ multiplex PCR, yet TCRdb's version contains in-frame clones alone and is incomplete. The sample carries some 500,000 clones, about 96% recorded once. Sequenced sample: naive CD4+ T cells sorted from blood. Specified subset: CD45RA+ positively selected. The sequence derives from a woman aged 30 to 39 in good health.

CDR3 protein: CASSPFRGTNTEAFF. Here the CDR3 DNA reads TGTGCCAGCAGCCCTTTCAGGGGAACGAACACTGAAGCTTTCTTT. The chain links TRBV5-6 to TRBJ1-1, with a tentative D call TRBD1 (6 bases). This CDR3 is 15 amino acids long. Trimming took off 4 bases at V and 1 base at J, with 14 bases between the two ends. The germline gives CDR1 SGHDT, CDR2 YYEEEE.